This T cell receptor beta chain was identified in a study of vaccination and CD4 T cells after COVID-19. Study-level background: Overlapping spike peptides of SARS-CoV-2, HCoV-NL63, HCoV-OC43 and HCoV-229E stimulated the cells.

CD4+ T cells that had been cultured provided DNA sequenced with the Oncomine TCR Beta short-read assay. Once CD4+ T cells had been cultured, genomic DNA was extracted from them. TCRdb passed the PCR reads through MiXCR, listing each CDR3 protein once. Of roughly 9,100 distinct CDR3 sequences listed, approximately 44% are singletons. Germline V lookup: CDR1 SGHRS, CDR2 YFSETQ. The CDR3 has 15 amino acids. The V and J ends lost 4 bases and 5 bases, in that order; junction bases with no gene match: 8. About this clonotype: What it binds is unknown.

The treatment: roughly 11-day PBMC culture with coronavirus spike peptide pools or control peptides (ViraFEST assay). The unexposed donor provided CD4+ T cells, which were taken before the COVID-19 pandemic (2011-2018). A negative selection step was used to isolate CD4+ T cells once culture had run for approximately eleven days. What was sequenced was CD4+ T cells from blood, cultured in vitro. The receptor's source is a human donor in good health. The chain couples TRBV5-1 to TRBJ2-5; 10 bases are a match to TRBD1. As DNA, the CDR3 is TGCGCCAGCAGCGAAAGGGACAGGGGAGGGGAGACCCAGTACTTC. Translating it yields CASSERDRGGETQYF.